The T cell receptor beta chain under discussion was sequenced for a study of blood T cell repertoires in COVID-19. Study at large: Sites in the United States, Italy and Spain provided acute and convalescent COVID-19 samples. PBMCs, B-cell-depleted T cells, or T cells were the source of the cDNA or gDNA that made up the material.

Trimming removed 10 bases from V and 4 bases from J; junction bases left unmatched: 11. The CDR3 is 14 amino acids. Germline V lookup: CDR1 ENHRY, CDR2 SYGVKD. How the authors handled the data: Estimation of nucleated cell counts relied on the amplification of reference gene primers. Here immunoSEQ multiplex PCR was the method, and the copy in TCRdb shows in-frame clones only, minus some. Clonal size and the V and J genes are those of that table, whereas D and trimming came from the DNA. The sample has fewer than 200,000 clones; around 82% are singletons. This clone appeared once. The J gene is TRBJ1-1, the V gene TRBV10-3, with 8 bases identical to TRBD1. The sequence derives from an elderly woman with acute or convalescent COVID-19. The sequenced sample was peripheral blood. The DNA of the CDR3 is TGTGCCACCTCACCTAAAACAGGGGGCACTGAAGCTTTCTTT. It specifies CATSPKTGGTEAFF.